This TCR beta chain is from a study of regulatory T cells in long-lasting Graves disease. The time point here: newly diagnosed GD, antithyroid drugs for less than 3 months. PBMC-derived RNA was used for the TCR library. Looked up from germline, CDR1 is DFQATT and CDR2 is SNEGSKA (reference sequence). The junction had 9 bases not matched to a gene; V was cut back by 0 bases and J by 5 bases. The CDR3 has 16 amino acids. HTBI primers from iRepertoire and Arm-PCR of CDR3 regions yielded the TCR beta libraries. TCRdb recomputed calls from the multiplex PCR reads with MiXCR, one row per CDR3 protein. Seen here are about 540,000 distinct CDR3 sequences, approximately 12% observed once, and the top ten hold approximately 9.3%. The same sample was also used in a study of T cells in Graves' hyperthyroidism and ophthalmopathy.

The chain employs TRBV20-1 and TRBJ2-3, with 9 positions matching TRBD2. This TCR was sampled from a man aged 25 to 40 with Graves disease. The sample consisted of peripheral blood mononuclear cells (PBMCs), taken at new diagnosis, from a patient treated with antithyroid drugs. This chain's CDR3 is CSARDGLAGLGDTQYF. For the CDR3, the DNA is TGCAGTGCTAGAGATGGGCTAGCGGGATTAGGAGATACGCAGTATTTT.